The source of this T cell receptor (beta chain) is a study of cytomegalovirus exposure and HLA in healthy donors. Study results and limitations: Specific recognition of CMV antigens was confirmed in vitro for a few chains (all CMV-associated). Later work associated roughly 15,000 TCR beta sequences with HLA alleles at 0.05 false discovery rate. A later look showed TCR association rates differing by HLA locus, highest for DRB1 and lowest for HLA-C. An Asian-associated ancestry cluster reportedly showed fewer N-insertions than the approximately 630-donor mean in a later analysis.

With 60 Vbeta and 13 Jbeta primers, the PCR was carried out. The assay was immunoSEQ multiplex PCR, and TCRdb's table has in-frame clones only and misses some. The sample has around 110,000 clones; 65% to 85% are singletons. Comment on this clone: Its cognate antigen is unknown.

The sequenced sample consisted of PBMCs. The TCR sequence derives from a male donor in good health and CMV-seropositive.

The CDR3 here is CASSSHPGLATEETQYF. As DNA, the CDR3 is TGCGCCAGCAGCTCCCACCCGGGACTAGCTACTGAAGAGACCCAGTACTTC. The chain uses TRBV5-1 and TRBJ2-5; TRBD2 matches at 9 bases. The CDR3 extends over 17 amino acids. Germline CDR1 is SGHRS and CDR2 is YFSETQ. The J segment lost 3 bases and the V segment lost 3 bases, leaving 12 bases of the junction unmatched.